These T cell receptor beta chains were read from a single sample in a study of blood T cell repertoires in COVID-19. Measured with immunoSEQ multiplex PCR; TCRdb has only the in-frame clones, and not every one. This sample yields more than 300,000 clones, of which 90% to 95% are seen a single time; about 0.83% belongs to the top ten. Sequenced material: PBMCs or T cells enriched from blood (not recorded which). These receptors originate from a woman aged 40 to 50 who had been exposed to COVID-19. CDR3s include the opening cysteine and the closing phenylalanine or tryptophan. The D gene is left open where the match is weak. Clone size appears in some rows only: once, few, many, or a class for an expanded clone.

v_call	d_call	j_call	clone_size	cdr3_nt	cdr3_aa
TRBV5-1	TRBD1	TRBJ2-1	-	TGCGCCAGCAAAAAGGGACAGGGTTACTACAATGAGCAGTTCTTC	CASKKGQGYYNEQFF
TRBV2	-	TRBJ1-6	-	TGTGCCAGCAGCACAAGGGGTTCACCCCTCCACTTT	CASSTRGSPLHF
TRBV6-5	-	TRBJ1-6	few	TGTGCCAGCAGGGGTGAGGGTAATTCACCCCTCCACTTT	CASRGEGNSPLHF
TRBV12-5	TRBD1	TRBJ1-1	-	TGTGCTAGTGGTTTGGTAAAGGGGACAGGGAGGGCGTACACTGAAGCTTTCTTT	CASGLVKGTGRAYTEAFF
TRBV6-2/TRBV6-3	TRBD1	TRBJ1-1	-	TGTGCCAGCAGCAACAGGGGGCAGACTGAAGCTTTCTTT	CASSNRGQTEAFF
TRBV9	TRBD1	TRBJ1-6	-	TGTGCCAGCAGCTCCGACGACAGGGGTAGCTCACCCCTCCACTTT	CASSSDDRGSSPLHF
TRBV6-1	-	TRBJ2-7	-	TGTGCCAGCAGTGAATTTAGAGGCCTCGGCGAGCAGTACTTC	CASSEFRGLGEQYF
TRBV5-1	TRBD1	TRBJ2-7	-	TGCGCCAGCAGCTTTGGACAGGGGCCTGGGGAGCAGTACTTC	CASSFGQGPGEQYF
TRBV14	-	TRBJ2-7	-	TGTGCCAGCAGCCTTTCAATATCGGGTGCCCCCCGACACGAGCAGTACTTC	CASSLSISGAPRHEQYF
TRBV9	TRBD2	TRBJ2-1	-	TGTGCCAGCAGCGAGAGACTAGCGGGGGAGAACACCTACAATGAGCAGTTCTTC	CASSERLAGENTYNEQFF
TRBV9	-	TRBJ1-5	once	TGTGCCAGCAGCGACAGCCCTAATCAGCCCCAGCATTTT	CASSDSPNQPQHF
TRBV14	-	TRBJ2-7	-	TGTGCCAGCAGGGTAACAGGGACCCACGAGCAGTACTTC	CASRVTGTHEQYF
TRBV29-1	TRBD1	TRBJ1-1	-	TGCAGCGCTCTGACAGGGGTGAACACTGAAGCTTTCTTT	CSALTGVNTEAFF
TRBV9	-	TRBJ1-4	-	TGTGCCAGCAGCGTGTCAGGAACAACTAATGAAAAACTGTTTTTT	CASSVSGTTNEKLFF
TRBV7-9	-	TRBJ1-5	-	TGTGCCAGCAGCTCGGGAACAGGGCTATCAGGACAGCCCCAGCATTTT	CASSSGTGLSGQPQHF
TRBV18	-	TRBJ1-1	-	TGTGCCAGCTCCCCGGAGGGGAACACTGAAGCTTTCTTT	CASSPEGNTEAFF
TRBV5-4	-	TRBJ2-2	-	TGTGCCAGCAGCTTGAGGAGGAACACCGGGGAGCTGTTTTTT	CASSLRRNTGELFF
TRBV11-3	-	TRBJ1-1	-	TGTGCCAGCAGGAAAACAGGGAATGAAGCTTTCTTT	CASRKTGNEAFF
TRBV11-2	-	TRBJ1-2	few	TGTGCCAGCAGCGATTTCCGGACAAGGCCGGGAGGGAGCACCTTC	CASSDFRTRPGGSTF
TRBV5-5	-	TRBJ1-2	-	TGTGCCAGCAGCTTGACAGGGAGTTATGGCTACACCTTC	CASSLTGSYGYTF
TRBV15	-	TRBJ1-1	-	TGTGCCACCAGCAGAGATTCGTTGACAGCCTATGAAGCTTTCTTT	CATSRDSLTAYEAFF
TRBV6-5	-	TRBJ1-4	-	TGTGCCAGCAGAGACATTGATGAAAAACTGTTTTTT	CASRDIDEKLFF
TRBV19	-	TRBJ1-1	-	TGTGCCAGTAGTATGGGCCGGGGCACTGAAGCTTTCTTT	CASSMGRGTEAFF
TRBV13	-	TRBJ1-1	-	TGTGCCAGCAGCTTGCAAGCGGGATACGCTGAAGCTTTCTTT	CASSLQAGYAEAFF
TRBV9	TRBD2	TRBJ2-2	-	TGTGCCAGCAGCGTAAGGTCGGGAGGGCCCGGGGAGCTGTTTTTT	CASSVRSGGPGELFF
TRBV7-9	-	TRBJ1-3	-	TGTGCCAGCAGCCCCCCCGGGACACTAGGAAACACCATATATTTT	CASSPPGTLGNTIYF
TRBV5-1	TRBD2	TRBJ2-1	-	TGCGCCAGCAGCTTGGATACTAGCGGGGTCTATGAGCAGTTCTTC	CASSLDTSGVYEQFF
TRBV9	-	TRBJ1-2	-	TGTGCCAGCACCCCTAAGGGCTACACCTTC	CASTPKGYTF
TRBV18	TRBD1	TRBJ1-2	-	TGTGCCAGCTCACCTCCTCGACAGGGTGGTATGAACGGTGGCTACACCTTC	CASSPPRQGGMNGGYTF
TRBV5-1	-	TRBJ1-3	-	TGCGCCAGCACCTGGGGGGGATCTGGAAACACCATATATTTT	CASTWGGSGNTIYF
TRBV28	TRBD1	TRBJ1-3	-	TGTGCCAGCAGTTTAGGGGGGACAGTGGGCTCTGGAAACACCATATATTTT	CASSLGGTVGSGNTIYF
TRBV19	-	TRBJ1-3	-	TGTGCCAGTACTTCAGGGGCAGGAGGAAACACCATATATTTT	CASTSGAGGNTIYF
TRBV25-1	-	TRBJ1-4	-	TGTGCCAGCAACTGGGGGGGGATTAATGAAAAACTGTTTTTT	CASNWGGINEKLFF
TRBV9	-	TRBJ2-2	-	TGTGCCAGCAGCTCAACCTTACGGGGCACCGGGGAGCTGTTTTTT	CASSSTLRGTGELFF
TRBV5-1	-	TRBJ2-1	-	TGCGCCAGCAGCACCAACAGGAATGAGCAGTTCTTC	CASSTNRNEQFF
TRBV19	-	TRBJ1-2	-	TGTGCCAGTAGTACCCCAGAATCTGGCTACACCTTC	CASSTPESGYTF
TRBV6-6	TRBD1	TRBJ2-5	-	TGTGCCAGCAGCCGACCGGGACAGGCCAGGGGAACCCAGTACTTC	CASSRPGQARGTQYF
TRBV5-1	TRBD1	TRBJ1-2	-	TGCGCCAGCAGCGCAGGGACAGAAACTATCGGAGGCTACACCTTC	CASSAGTETIGGYTF
TRBV12-3/TRBV12-4	TRBD2	TRBJ2-5	-	TGTGCCAGCAGGCGCCTGGGGGGGGAGACCCAGTACTTC	CASRRLGGETQYF
TRBV30	-	TRBJ1-1	-	TGTGCCTGGAGGCCGGGGGGATGGGACACTGAAGCTTTCTTT	CAWRPGGWDTEAFF
TRBV15	-	TRBJ1-5	-	TGTGCCACCAGCCCCAGGGGCAGTCAGCCCCAGCATTTT	CATSPRGSQPQHF
TRBV24-1	TRBD1	TRBJ1-2	-	TGTGCCACCAGTGATCCGGGACAGGGTTATGGCTACACCTTC	CATSDPGQGYGYTF
TRBV5-1	TRBD2	TRBJ2-5	-	TGCGCCAGCAGCTCTCCGGGACTAGCGGGAGGGAAACAAGAGACCCAGTACTTC	CASSSPGLAGGKQETQYF
TRBV7-8	TRBD1	TRBJ1-6	-	TGTGCCAGCAGCTTAGGGGACAGGTTGACACCCCTCCACTTT	CASSLGDRLTPLHF
TRBV9	TRBD2	TRBJ2-2	-	TGTGCCAGCAGCGCTCCTAGCGGGGGGTACACCGGGGAGCTGTTTTTT	CASSAPSGGYTGELFF
TRBV14	TRBD2	TRBJ2-3	-	TGTGCCAGCAGCCCCCCGGGAGGGAGGGGAGATACGCAGTATTTT	CASSPPGGRGDTQYF
TRBV19	TRBD2	TRBJ2-5	once	TGTGCCAGTAGTATTTGGCTAGCGGGAGGAGAGACCCAGTACTTC	CASSIWLAGGETQYF
TRBV9	TRBD2	TRBJ2-1	-	TGTGCCAGCAGCGTAGCTACGTGGACTAGCGGACTCATCGATGAGCAGTTCTTC	CASSVATWTSGLIDEQFF
TRBV5-1	-	TRBJ1-2	-	TGCGCCAGCAGCTTGGCGGGGGGGTCAACCGGCTACACCTTC	CASSLAGGSTGYTF
TRBV2	-	TRBJ1-6	-	TGTGCCAGCAGGGCCCGACAGGCGCAGAATTCACCCCTCCACTTT	CASRARQAQNSPLHF
TRBV24-1	-	TRBJ2-5	-	TGTGCCACCAGTTTTACGTTGGGCCACCAAGAGACCCAGTACTTC	CATSFTLGHQETQYF